This T cell receptor (beta chain) was recorded in a study of cytomegalovirus exposure and HLA in healthy donors. CDR1 and CDR2 (germline): MGHRA, YSYEKL. V was clipped by 5 bases and J by 8 bases, with 15 bases between them. The CDR3 is 13 amino acids. Regarding donors, all were healthy bone marrow donors. Use of 60 Vbeta and 13 Jbeta primers characterized the PCR. TCRdb's copy holds only in-frame clones and misses some; the assay was immunoSEQ multiplex PCR. The sample gives about 140,000 clones, 60% to 80% of which show up once; 11% is in the top ten. This clone has a handful of counts. Its cognate antigen is unknown. The study, taken as a whole, reports: The study recorded 164 TCR beta chains that were cytomegalovirus-associated. Reportedly, cytomegalovirus status was diagnosed with high sensitivity and specificity.

The genes are TRBV4-1 and TRBJ1-2; D is unclear. This sequence originates from a man aged 18 to 30 in good health and CMV-seropositive. Specimen: PBMCs. The CDR3 sequence is CASSGQLSGGYTF. CDR3 nucleotides: TGCGCCAGCAGCGGGCAACTGTCCGGCGGCTACACCTTC.